This T cell receptor (beta chain) was sequenced for a study of blood T cell repertoires in COVID-19. The germline V and J ends were trimmed by 5 bases and 5 bases, with 13 bases remaining between them. CDR1 is SEHNR and CDR2 is FQNEAQ in the germline V gene (reference sequence). This CDR3 region has 14 residues. Assay used: immunoSEQ multiplex PCR; TCRdb lists only in-frame clones, some missing. The sample lists about 88,000 clones; roughly 84% were seen once. The sequenced material came from peripheral blood. This chain uses TRBV7-9 with TRBJ2-1; D is perhaps TRBD2 (6 bases). The source of this sequence is a woman older than 75 with acute or convalescent COVID-19. CDR3 bases: TGTGCCAGCAGCCCCTGGGCGGGACACAATGAGCAGTTCTTC. Residues: CASSPWAGHNEQFF.